The T cell receptor beta chain described here comes from a study of T cell repertoires and HLA-DP antigens. Profiled with immunoSEQ multiplex PCR; TCRdb holds only in-frame clones, not every one. The data show roughly 73,000 clones, roughly 77% seen once. V was clipped by 1 base and J by 5 bases, with 13 bases between them. The CDR3 extends over 15 amino acids. Germline-derived CDR1 and CDR2 are LNHNV and YYDKDF (reference sequence). A note on this clone: Its antigen remains unidentified.

Material: CD4+ T cells from PBMCs. This receptor was obtained from a man in his sixties in good health and CMV-seronegative. V gene TRBV15 combines with J gene TRBJ2-3, with D possibly being TRBD2 (6 bases). CDR3 sequence: CATSRGGVGQDTQYF. CDR3 nucleotide sequence: TGTGCCACCAGCAGAGGGGGGGTTGGCCAAGATACGCAGTATTTT.